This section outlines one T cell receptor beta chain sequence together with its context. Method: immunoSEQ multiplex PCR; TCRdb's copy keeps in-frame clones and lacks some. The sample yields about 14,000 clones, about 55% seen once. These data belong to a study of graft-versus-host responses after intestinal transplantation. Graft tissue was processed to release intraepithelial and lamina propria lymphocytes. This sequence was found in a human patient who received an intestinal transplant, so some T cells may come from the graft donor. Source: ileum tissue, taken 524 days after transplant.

CDR3 sequence reads: CASSQATSNRGVSVQYF. The CDR3 nucleotides are TGCGCCAGCAGCCAAGCGACATCAAACAGGGGGGTCTCTGTGCAGTACTTC. This rearrangement joins TRBV4-1 to TRBJ2-7; 8 bases agree with TRBD1. J was trimmed by 9 bases and V by 1 base; bases with no gene match: 17. This CDR3 comprises 17 residues. The germline V gene encodes CDR1 MGHRA and CDR2 YSYEKL.